These 25 T cell receptor beta chains originate from one sample sequenced in a study of OX40 agonist ivuxolimab in advanced cancers. The library was built by means of the immunoSEQ multiplex PCR assay. Imported from immuneACCESS, the table was reduced by TCRdb to in-frame sequences with V and J called. These copies leave out some clones; in studies compared against another copy, an unresolved V gene accounts for under half, and the cause of the remainder is not known. The sample table contains tens of thousands of clones; only one count was recorded for 91% of them. The ten biggest clones cover roughly 15% of the sample. The sequencing here drew on CD4+ or CD8+ T cells sorted from blood, taken in a trial of the OX40 agonist ivuxolimab. Receptors were obtained from an adult with an advanced solid tumor such as melanoma, head and neck, liver or kidney cancer.

V and J are TRBV7-9 and TRBJ2-5; D is ambiguous. V was cut by 5 bases and J by 5 bases, with 12 bases left in between. The germline gives CDR1 SEHNR, CDR2 FQNEAQ (reference sequence). The CDR3 covers 13 residues. The CDR3 spells CASSPPTYETQYF. The CDR3 nucleotides read TGTGCCAGCAGCCCCCCGACGTATGAGACCCAGTACTTC.

The genes are TRBV5-8 and TRBJ2-7, with 12 bases lining up with TRBD2. CDR1 is SGHTS, CDR2 YDEGEE, per germline. Losses at the gene ends were 0 bases for V and 5 bases for J; bases not matched to a gene: 6. The CDR3 is 16 residues long. The CDR3: CASSLGTSGTSDEQYF. For the CDR3, the DNA is TGTGCCAGCAGCTTGGGGACTAGCGGGACAAGCGACGAGCAGTACTTC.

The rearrangement links TRBV6-1 to TRBJ2-7; 11 bases align to TRBD2. With V trimmed by 3 bases and J by 5 bases, 15 bases remained unmatched. The CDR3 runs 18 residues. CDR1 and CDR2 (germline): MNHNS, SASEGT. In DNA form, the CDR3 reads TGTGCCAGCAGTGATCCGACTCGCCTAGCGGGAGGATCCCACGAGCAGTACTTC. Amino acid sequence: CASSDPTRLAGGSHEQYF.

The genes are TRBV28 and TRBJ2-3; perhaps D is TRBD1 or TRBD2 (5 bases each). V was cut by 5 bases and J by 0 bases, with 9 bases left in between. The germline V gene has CDR1 MDHEN and CDR2 SYDVKM. The CDR3 loop spans 14 amino acids. The CDR3, as DNA: TGTGCCAGCAGTCCCCGGGACAGCACAGATACGCAGTATTTT. Protein product: CASSPRDSTDTQYF. Complete variable domain (other parts from reference TRBV28 and TRBJ2-3): DVKVTQSSRYLVKRTGEKVFLECVQDMDHENMFWYRQDPGLGLRLIYFSYDVKMKEKGDIPEGYSVSREKKERFSLILESASTNQTSMYLCASSPRDSTDTQYFGPGTRLTVL.

The genes are TRBV5-1 and TRBJ2-5; D is unclear. CDR3 length equals 13 residues. Germline V CDR1 and CDR2: SGHRS, YFSETQ. Trimming took off 0 bases at V and 3 bases at J, with 6 bases between the two ends. The CDR3 is CASSLDSEETQYF. The CDR3 nucleotides are TGCGCCAGCAGCTTGGACAGTGAAGAGACCCAGTACTTC.

This chain links TRBV4-3 with TRBJ1-3; D gene unclear. V was clipped by 4 bases and J by 4 bases, with 8 bases between them. CDR3 length: 13 amino acids. Germline CDR1 LGHNA, CDR2 YSLEER. The CDR3 nucleotides read TGCGCCAGCAGCCCCGGTCCGGGAAACACCATATATTTT. As protein: CASSPGPGNTIYF.

The V and J genes are TRBV5-1 and TRBJ2-5; 7 positions match TRBD1. The CDR3 is made up of 15 amino acids. The V gene's germline CDR1 is SGHRS and CDR2 YFSETQ. V lost 3 bases to trimming and J lost 3 bases; unmatched junction nucleotides: 8. The CDR3 region is CASSWGTASEETQYF. The CDR3 DNA reads TGCGCCAGCAGCTGGGGGACAGCCTCGGAAGAGACCCAGTACTTC.

A remark on this clone: One end of the junction does not line up with germline, which may come from a read error. The chain is built from TRBV7-7 and TRBJ2-5; a possible D gene is TRBD2 (6 bases). The CDR3 is made up of 16 amino acids. CDR1 is SSHAT and CDR2 is FNYEAQ in the germline V gene (reference sequence). The CDR3 loop is CASSLRGGAPQETQYF. The CDR3 DNA reads TGTGCTAGCAGCTTAAGGGGCGGGGCCCCCCAAGAGACCCAGTACTTC.

The chain joins TRBV5-1 to TRBJ2-5; a possible D gene is TRBD1 (6 bases). The CDR3 consists of 13 residues. Trimming pared 4 bases from V and 0 bases from J, leaving 7 bases between. Germline-derived CDR1 and CDR2 are SGHRS and YFSETQ. DNA for the CDR3: TGCGCCAGCAGCCGGACAGACCAAGAGACCCAGTACTTC. Translated: CASSRTDQETQYF.

The V call is TRBV6-4, the J call TRBJ1-2; TRBD1 might be the D (5 bases). CDR1 is MRHNA and CDR2 is SNTAGT in the germline V gene. The length of the CDR3 is 13 residues. Trimming removed 6 bases at V and 6 bases at J, with 14 bases between. CDR3 nucleotide sequence: TGTGCCAGCAGCCCCCAGGGTTTGGATGGCTACACCTTC. Translation gives CASSPQGLDGYTF.

The CDR3 DNA is TGTGCCAGCAGATCCATCCCGAGCGGGAGGGCCGGTGAGCAGTTCTTC. It specifies CASRSIPSGRAGEQFF. V is TRBV2 and J is TRBJ2-1; 10 positions agree with TRBD2. CDR3 length: 16 amino acids. Germline V gene lookup returns CDR1 SNHLY and CDR2 FYNNEI. The V segment lost 6 bases and the J segment 9 bases; nucleotides outside the gene matches: 14.

The chain uses TRBV27 and TRBJ1-5; no definite D call. Germline CDR1 is MNHEY and CDR2 is SMNVEV (reference sequence). This CDR3 is built from 14 residues. Between the trimmed V and J ends, which lost 2 bases and 7 bases, there was a span of 12 bases. CDR3 protein: CASSLLAPGQPQHF. As DNA, the CDR3 is TGTGCCAGCAGTTTACTCGCCCCGGGGCAGCCCCAGCATTTT.

The V gene is TRBV6-5, the J gene TRBJ2-5; D ambiguous. V shed 4 bases and J shed 5 bases, with 8 bases lying between them. The CDR3 spans 12 residues. CDR1 and CDR2 from the germline V gene are MNHEY and SVGAGI. The CDR3 reads CASSLIGETQYF. CDR3 bases: TGTGCCAGCAGTTTGATTGGGGAGACCCAGTACTTC.

The chain couples TRBV5-6 to TRBJ2-1, with TRBD2 matching over 14 bases. The germline gives CDR1 SGHDT, CDR2 YYEEEE. The trim removed 0 bases at V and 8 bases at J, leaving 1 base unmatched. CDR3 size: 15 residues. CDR3 amino acids: CASSLGGLAGDEQFF. CDR3 sequence (DNA): TGTGCCAGCAGCTTGGGGGGACTAGCGGGAGATGAGCAGTTCTTC.

DNA of the CDR3: TGTGCCAGCCTGATGTTTGGCACAGATACGCAGTATTTT. This sequence encodes CASLMFGTDTQYF. This chain joins TRBV7-8 and TRBJ2-3; D remains unclear. Trimming took off 8 bases at V and 1 base at J, with 10 bases between the two ends. This CDR3 is built from 13 residues. CDR1 and CDR2 (germline): SGHVS, FQNEAQ.

This clone was seen only a few times. J is TRBJ1-5 and V is TRBV19; the D gene is possibly TRBD1 (5 bases). V was clipped by 3 bases and J by 3 bases, with 15 bases between them. This CDR3 is built from 16 residues. CDR1 and CDR2 (germline): LNHDA, SQIVND (reference sequence). The CDR3 is CASSMHRSPYNQPQHF. The CDR3 DNA sequence: TGTGCCAGTAGTATGCACAGGAGCCCGTACAATCAGCCCCAGCATTTT.

The chain has TRBV2 and TRBJ1-1; TRBD1 agrees at 9 bases. Germline values: CDR1 SNHLY, CDR2 FYNNEI. The CDR3 runs 15 residues. V was clipped by 5 bases and J by 6 bases; unmatched bases: 10. CDR3 amino acids: CASSLLGQGNSEAFF. CDR3 DNA sequence: TGTGCCAGCAGTTTGCTGGGACAGGGAAATTCTGAAGCTTTCTTT.

This clone has only a few counts. The chain has TRBV6-1 and TRBJ2-5; 10 bases fit TRBD2. With V trimmed by 5 bases and J by 2 bases, 5 bases remained unmatched. The CDR3 runs 15 residues. Per the germline V gene, CDR1 is MNHNS and CDR2 is SASEGT. This CDR3 is CASSRASGGQETQYF. The CDR3, as DNA: TGTGCCAGCAGTCGAGCTAGCGGGGGTCAAGAGACCCAGTACTTC.

V usage is TRBV28 and J usage is TRBJ2-1; D may be TRBD1 (6 bases). The CDR3 loop spans 13 amino acids. Trimming took 3 bases from V and 5 from J, leaving 8 bases between them. CDR1 and CDR2 (germline): MDHEN, SYDVKM. The CDR3, as DNA: TGTGCCAGCAGTTTGGGACACAACAATGAGCAGTTCTTC. Translated, it gives CASSLGHNNEQFF.

The chain joins TRBV10-3 to TRBJ2-1; TRBD2 is a possible D gene (5 bases). Trimming stripped 0 bases from V and 1 base from J, with 10 bases between. CDR1 ENHRY and CDR2 SYGVKD come from the germline V gene. The CDR3 sequence is 16 residues long. The CDR3 reads CAISESLGDSYNEQFF. CDR3 nucleotide sequence: TGTGCCATCAGTGAGTCTCTCGGGGATTCCTACAATGAGCAGTTCTTC.

The V call is TRBV4-3, the J call TRBJ2-7, with D perhaps assigned TRBD1 or TRBD2 (5 bases each). Deletions cut 1 base from V and 5 bases from J, with 12 bases between. This CDR3 contains 14 residues. Germline assignment: CDR1 LGHNA and CDR2 YSLEER. CDR3 nucleotide sequence: TGCGCCAGCAGCCAAGCCGAGGGGTCCAACGAGCAGTACTTC. Translation gives CASSQAEGSNEQYF.

This chain connects TRBV4-2 to TRBJ2-7; TRBD2 matches at 7 bases. Germline trimming cut 1 base from V and 1 base from J; bases unmatched to any gene: 7. CDR3 length: 16 amino acids. Per the germline V gene, CDR1 is LGHNA and CDR2 is YNFKEQ. CDR3 nucleotide sequence: TGTGCCAGCAGCCAAGCGGGAGGTGGGCCTTCCTACGAGCAGTACTTC. This codes for CASSQAGGGPSYEQYF.

The CDR3 protein is CASSIDGGGIGDGNQPQHF. DNA of the CDR3: TGTGCCAGTAGTATAGATGGGGGGGGGATCGGAGACGGCAATCAGCCCCAGCATTTT. The chain couples TRBV19 to TRBJ1-5; D perhaps matches TRBD1 (5 bases). Germline CDR1 LNHDA, CDR2 SQIVND (reference sequence). This CDR3 comprises 19 residues. Trimming took off 0 bases at V and 2 bases at J, with 20 bases between the two ends. Full variable domain (remainder filled in from reference TRBV19 and TRBJ1-5): DGGITQSPKYLFRKEGQNVTLSCEQNLNHDAMYWYRQDPGQGLRLIYYSQIVNDFQKGDIAEGYSVSREKKESFPLTVTSAQKNPTAFYLCASSIDGGGIGDGNQPQHFGDGTRLSIL.

This sequence joins TRBV7-9 and TRBJ2-2; D is ambiguous. The CDR3 consists of 11 residues. Germline V gives CDR1 SEHNR, CDR2 FQNEAQ (reference sequence). V lost 5 bases to trimming and J lost 8 bases, with 6 bases between them. The CDR3 protein is CASSPPGELFF. The CDR3 DNA is TGTGCCAGCAGCCCCCCAGGGGAGCTGTTTTTT.

The chain couples TRBV27 to TRBJ2-2; D perhaps matches TRBD2 (5 bases). CDR3 length equals 16 residues. V was cut by 5 bases and J by 2 bases, with 15 bases left in between. The germline V gene has CDR1 MNHEY and CDR2 SMNVEV (reference sequence). The CDR3 nucleotides read TGTGCCAGCAGTCTAAGCGGATCCCCTAACACCGGGGAGCTGTTTTTT. Translation: CASSLSGSPNTGELFF.